The rows below give T cell receptor beta chains drawn from one sample of a study of control samples from healthy donors and cancer patients. TCRdb keeps only in-frame clones here, not all; method: immunoSEQ multiplex PCR. The sample holds 170,000 or so clones, 90% to 95% seen once. The sequencing sample was made of blood. Receptors originate from a young woman in good health. CDR3s include the opening cysteine and the closing phenylalanine or tryptophan. D genes are given only for firm matches. Expanded clones are given a class, and other clones once, few, many or no size at all.

j_call: TRBJ1-1
d_call: .
v_call: TRBV5-5
clone_size: .
cdr3_nt: TGTGCCAGCAGCTTGGTAGGGGACCGTTCGGGGGACACTGAAGCTTTCTTT
cdr3_aa: CASSLVGDRSGDTEAFF

j_call: TRBJ1-3
d_call: .
v_call: TRBV7-9
clone_size: .
cdr3_nt: TGTGCCAGCAGCTTAGCGCTTTGGGGAAACACCATATATTTT
cdr3_aa: CASSLALWGNTIYF

j_call: TRBJ2-1
d_call: .
v_call: TRBV18
clone_size: .
cdr3_nt: TGTGCCAGCCCGGACAGTGGGCCTAACAATGAGCAGTTCTTC
cdr3_aa: CASPDSGPNNEQFF

j_call: TRBJ1-2
d_call: .
v_call: TRBV10-3
clone_size: .
cdr3_nt: TGTGCCATCAGTGCCCGAGACAGAGACCTTTATGGCTACACCTTC
cdr3_aa: CAISARDRDLYGYTF

j_call: TRBJ2-3
d_call: TRBD2
v_call: TRBV11-2
clone_size: .
cdr3_nt: TGTGCCAGCAGCTTAGAACTAGCGGGGGGCACAGATACGCAGTATTTT
cdr3_aa: CASSLELAGGTDTQYF

j_call: TRBJ1-1
d_call: .
v_call: TRBV5-6
clone_size: .
cdr3_nt: TGTGCCAGCAGCTTGGGACATATGAACACTGAAGCTTTCTTT
cdr3_aa: CASSLGHMNTEAFF

j_call: TRBJ2-3
d_call: .
v_call: TRBV6-2/TRBV6-3
clone_size: .
cdr3_nt: TGTGCCAGCAGTTACTCGGCGGAGGGGTATTCAGATACGCAGTATTTT
cdr3_aa: CASSYSAEGYSDTQYF

j_call: TRBJ2-4
d_call: .
v_call: TRBV7-3
clone_size: .
cdr3_nt: TGTGCCAGCAATGGGCCCGCCAAAAACATTCAGTACTTC
cdr3_aa: CASNGPAKNIQYF

j_call: TRBJ1-2
d_call: .
v_call: TRBV4-1
clone_size: .
cdr3_nt: TGCGCCAGCAGCCAAGATAGAGGGGACATACTTTTTTTTAACTATGGCTACACCTTC
cdr3_aa: CASSQDRGDILFFNYGYTF

j_call: TRBJ1-5
d_call: .
v_call: TRBV5-6
clone_size: .
cdr3_nt: TGTGCCAGCAGCTTGTTGTCGGCAGGGAATCAGCCCCAGCATTTT
cdr3_aa: CASSLLSAGNQPQHF

j_call: TRBJ2-5
d_call: .
v_call: TRBV11-2
clone_size: .
cdr3_nt: TGTGCCAGCAGCTCGACTTATCAAGAGACCCAGTACTTC
cdr3_aa: CASSSTYQETQYF

j_call: TRBJ2-7
d_call: TRBD1
v_call: TRBV5-1
clone_size: few
cdr3_nt: TGCGCCAGCAGTATACGGACAGGCTGGAACTACGAGCAGTACTTC
cdr3_aa: CASSIRTGWNYEQYF

j_call: TRBJ2-7
d_call: .
v_call: TRBV6-2/TRBV6-3
clone_size: .
cdr3_nt: TGTGCCAGCAGTTACCTTGGGGCAGGGGATCCCTACGAGCAGTACTTC
cdr3_aa: CASSYLGAGDPYEQYF

j_call: TRBJ1-4
d_call: .
v_call: TRBV28
clone_size: .
cdr3_nt: TGTGCCAGCAGTTTATTTGGTACAGTTAATGAAAAACTGTTTTTT
cdr3_aa: CASSLFGTVNEKLFF

j_call: TRBJ1-2
d_call: .
v_call: TRBV18
clone_size: once
cdr3_nt: TGTGCCAGCTCACCCCCTAACTATGGCTACACCTTC
cdr3_aa: CASSPPNYGYTF

j_call: TRBJ1-2
d_call: .
v_call: TRBV19
clone_size: .
cdr3_nt: TGTGCCAGTAGTATAACAGCAACTAACTATGGCTACACCTTC
cdr3_aa: CASSITATNYGYTF

j_call: TRBJ1-2
d_call: .
v_call: TRBV12-3/TRBV12-4
clone_size: .
cdr3_nt: TGTGCCAGCAACCTCAGGAACAACTATGGCTACACCTTC
cdr3_aa: CASNLRNNYGYTF

j_call: TRBJ1-5
d_call: TRBD1
v_call: TRBV23-1
clone_size: .
cdr3_nt: TGCGCCAGCAGTCACCTCAGGGGGTGCGGTATCAATCAGCCCCAGCATTTT
cdr3_aa: CASSHLRGCGINQPQHF

j_call: TRBJ1-2
d_call: TRBD1
v_call: TRBV29-1
clone_size: .
cdr3_nt: TGCAGCGTTTCTGGGACAGGGTCGTTTGGCTACACCTTC
cdr3_aa: CSVSGTGSFGYTF

j_call: TRBJ1-2
d_call: .
v_call: TRBV6-5
clone_size: .
cdr3_nt: TGTGCCAGCAGTCGCCAGGGGCTCCTAGACTATGGCTACACCTTC
cdr3_aa: CASSRQGLLDYGYTF

j_call: TRBJ2-1
d_call: TRBD2
v_call: TRBV18
clone_size: .
cdr3_nt: TGTGCCAGCTCAGCCGGGACTAGCGCCTACAATGAGCAGTTCTTC
cdr3_aa: CASSAGTSAYNEQFF

j_call: TRBJ1-1
d_call: .
v_call: TRBV13
clone_size: .
cdr3_nt: TGTGCCAGCAGCCCCCGGACGGGGAACACTGAAGCTTTCTTT
cdr3_aa: CASSPRTGNTEAFF

j_call: TRBJ1-1
d_call: .
v_call: TRBV11-2
clone_size: .
cdr3_nt: TGTGCCAGCAGCCCCCGAGGATTGGAGAACACTGAAGCTTTCTTT
cdr3_aa: CASSPRGLENTEAFF

j_call: TRBJ1-2
d_call: TRBD1
v_call: TRBV19
clone_size: .
cdr3_nt: TGTGCCAGTAGTTTGGGGACAGGGTACTATGGCTACACCTTC
cdr3_aa: CASSLGTGYYGYTF

j_call: TRBJ2-1
d_call: .
v_call: TRBV28
clone_size: .
cdr3_nt: TGTGCCAGCAGGCCCCCGGTGAGGGATGAGCAGTTCTTC
cdr3_aa: CASRPPVRDEQFF

j_call: TRBJ1-2
d_call: .
v_call: TRBV5-6
clone_size: .
cdr3_nt: TGTGCCAGCAGCTTACGGTGGTCCGGACAGACTAACTATGGCTACACCTTC
cdr3_aa: CASSLRWSGQTNYGYTF

j_call: TRBJ1-1
d_call: .
v_call: TRBV6-6
clone_size: .
cdr3_nt: TGTGCCAGCAGTTACTCGGACGGGCGAAACACTGAAGCTTTCTTT
cdr3_aa: CASSYSDGRNTEAFF

j_call: TRBJ2-5
d_call: .
v_call: TRBV27
clone_size: .
cdr3_nt: TGTGCCAGCAGCCCAACCACGTCGGGAAGCATACGGACCCAGTACTTC
cdr3_aa: CASSPTTSGSIRTQYF

j_call: TRBJ2-3
d_call: .
v_call: TRBV6-5
clone_size: .
cdr3_nt: TGTGCCAGCAGTTATAGTTTCACAGATACGCAGTATTTT
cdr3_aa: CASSYSFTDTQYF

j_call: TRBJ2-3
d_call: .
v_call: TRBV6-5
clone_size: .
cdr3_nt: TGTGCCAGCAGACATCTAGCAGCCACAGATACGCAGTATTTT
cdr3_aa: CASRHLAATDTQYF

j_call: TRBJ1-2
d_call: .
v_call: TRBV19
clone_size: .
cdr3_nt: TGTGCCAGTAGTATTTCGGCAGTCCCCTATGGCTACACCTTC
cdr3_aa: CASSISAVPYGYTF

j_call: TRBJ2-2
d_call: TRBD1
v_call: TRBV12-3/TRBV12-4
clone_size: .
cdr3_nt: TGTGCCAGCAGACCGGGACAGGCCGGGGAGCTGTTTTTT
cdr3_aa: CASRPGQAGELFF

j_call: TRBJ2-1
d_call: TRBD2
v_call: TRBV9
clone_size: .
cdr3_nt: TGTGCCAGCAGCTACCGGGGGGGCAGGGTCGATGAGCAGTTCTTC
cdr3_aa: CASSYRGGRVDEQFF

j_call: TRBJ2-2
d_call: TRBD1
v_call: TRBV18
clone_size: .
cdr3_nt: TGTGCCAGCTCCCCCCGACAGGGAGATACCGGGGAGCTGTTTTTT
cdr3_aa: CASSPRQGDTGELFF

j_call: TRBJ2-7
d_call: TRBD1
v_call: TRBV11-3
clone_size: .
cdr3_nt: TGTGCCAGCAGCTTAGATAGGACAGGGGACGAGCAGTACTTC
cdr3_aa: CASSLDRTGDEQYF

j_call: TRBJ1-2
d_call: .
v_call: TRBV10-3
clone_size: .
cdr3_nt: TGTGCCATCAGTGAGATGGCAGGGTCTGGCTACACCTTC
cdr3_aa: CAISEMAGSGYTF

j_call: TRBJ2-7
d_call: TRBD1
v_call: TRBV20-1
clone_size: .
cdr3_nt: TGCAGTGCTAGTCAGACAGGGCTTCCCTACGAGCAGTACTTC
cdr3_aa: CSASQTGLPYEQYF

j_call: TRBJ2-5
d_call: TRBD2
v_call: TRBV11-1
clone_size: .
cdr3_nt: TGTGCCAGCAGCTTAGTCGCGGGGGGCCTAGAGACCCAGTACTTC
cdr3_aa: CASSLVAGGLETQYF

j_call: TRBJ1-1
d_call: .
v_call: TRBV2
clone_size: .
cdr3_nt: TGTGCCAGCAGTAGGGACAAGAACACTGAAGCTTTCTTT
cdr3_aa: CASSRDKNTEAFF

j_call: TRBJ1-2
d_call: .
v_call: TRBV5-5
clone_size: .
cdr3_nt: TGTGCCAGCAGCTTAGTGGGCCCTCCTTATGGCTACACCTTC
cdr3_aa: CASSLVGPPYGYTF

j_call: TRBJ1-6
d_call: .
v_call: TRBV5-1
clone_size: .
cdr3_nt: TGCGCCAGCAGCCGAGGACAGCCAGATAATTCACCCCTCCACTTT
cdr3_aa: CASSRGQPDNSPLHF

j_call: TRBJ2-7
d_call: TRBD1
v_call: TRBV5-6
clone_size: few
cdr3_nt: TGTGCCGGTTTATTGCCTACGGGACAGGGGAAGGACGAGCAGTACTTC
cdr3_aa: CAGLLPTGQGKDEQYF

j_call: TRBJ2-5
d_call: .
v_call: TRBV5-1
clone_size: .
cdr3_nt: TGCGCCTGCCACCGGGATTCAGGGTACCAAGAGACCCAGTACTTC
cdr3_aa: CACHRDSGYQETQYF

j_call: TRBJ2-3
d_call: TRBD1
v_call: TRBV6-5
clone_size: .
cdr3_nt: TGTGCCAGCAGTTACGGGACACAGGGGACAGATACGCAGTATTTT
cdr3_aa: CASSYGTQGTDTQYF

j_call: TRBJ2-3
d_call: .
v_call: TRBV6-2/TRBV6-3
clone_size: once
cdr3_nt: TGTGCCAGCAGTTACTTCACTAGTGGCGCAGATACGCAGTATTTT
cdr3_aa: CASSYFTSGADTQYF

j_call: TRBJ1-1
d_call: TRBD1
v_call: TRBV4-2
clone_size: .
cdr3_nt: TGTGCCAGCAGCCAAGAAGGACAGGGCACATTTGAGGCTTTCTTT
cdr3_aa: CASSQEGQGTFEAFF

j_call: TRBJ1-5
d_call: .
v_call: TRBV28
clone_size: .
cdr3_nt: TGTGCCAGCACTGCAACCCCCGGGTCAGGGGAGCCCCATAGCAATCAGCCCCAGCATTTT
cdr3_aa: CASTATPGSGEPHSNQPQHF

j_call: TRBJ2-2
d_call: TRBD1
v_call: TRBV7-2
clone_size: .
cdr3_nt: TGTGCCAGCAGCTTGACAGGGTACACCGGGGAGCTGTTTTTT
cdr3_aa: CASSLTGYTGELFF

j_call: TRBJ2-1
d_call: .
v_call: TRBV4-3
clone_size: .
cdr3_nt: TGCGCCAGCAGCCAAGATGCGGCGGGCCCCTCCTACAATGAGCAGTTCTTC
cdr3_aa: CASSQDAAGPSYNEQFF

j_call: TRBJ2-3
d_call: .
v_call: TRBV7-9
clone_size: .
cdr3_nt: TGTGCCAGCAGCTTAGATAGTAGCGTTAGCACAGATACGCAGTATTTT
cdr3_aa: CASSLDSSVSTDTQYF

j_call: TRBJ2-5
d_call: .
v_call: TRBV4-3
clone_size: .
cdr3_nt: TGCGCCAGCAGCACCGCCCCCACCGGAGAGACCCAGTACTTC
cdr3_aa: CASSTAPTGETQYF

j_call: TRBJ1-3
d_call: TRBD1
v_call: TRBV9
clone_size: .
cdr3_nt: TGTGCCAGCAGCGTAGTTTGGTCGCAGGGGGACTCTGGAAACACCATATATTTT
cdr3_aa: CASSVVWSQGDSGNTIYF

j_call: TRBJ2-7
d_call: TRBD1
v_call: TRBV11-2
clone_size: .
cdr3_nt: TGTGCCAGCAGCTTAGGAGGCGTCAGGGGGCCCTACGAGCAGTACTTC
cdr3_aa: CASSLGGVRGPYEQYF

j_call: TRBJ2-3
d_call: .
v_call: TRBV5-1
clone_size: .
cdr3_nt: TGCGCCAGCAGCTTGGAGCTAGCCAAAGATACGCAGTATTTT
cdr3_aa: CASSLELAKDTQYF

j_call: TRBJ1-6
d_call: TRBD1
v_call: TRBV7-3
clone_size: .
cdr3_nt: TGTGCCAGCAGCTTAGAGGGGGCGGACCCCTATAATTCACCCCTCCACTTT
cdr3_aa: CASSLEGADPYNSPLHF

j_call: TRBJ2-5
d_call: .
v_call: TRBV19
clone_size: .
cdr3_nt: TGTGCCAGTAACGAGGGATCGGAGACCCAGTACTTC
cdr3_aa: CASNEGSETQYF

j_call: TRBJ1-3
d_call: .
v_call: TRBV9
clone_size: .
cdr3_nt: TGTGCCAGCAGCTCAACCCAGGGCGTATCCCGAAACACCATATATTTT
cdr3_aa: CASSSTQGVSRNTIYF

j_call: TRBJ1-2
d_call: .
v_call: TRBV7-9
clone_size: once
cdr3_nt: TGTGCCAGCAGCACAGGGAACTATGGCTACACCTTC
cdr3_aa: CASSTGNYGYTF

j_call: TRBJ2-2
d_call: .
v_call: TRBV5-1
clone_size: .
cdr3_nt: TGCGCCAGCAGCGGGACCACGGCGGGCACCGGGGAGCTGTTTTTT
cdr3_aa: CASSGTTAGTGELFF

j_call: TRBJ1-5
d_call: .
v_call: TRBV19
clone_size: .
cdr3_nt: TGTGCCAGTAGTGTTTGGACAGGCAATCAGCCCCAGCATTTT
cdr3_aa: CASSVWTGNQPQHF